The entry below describes one T cell receptor beta chain. This clonotype was seen a few times. Its antigen target is currently unknown. A read error may produce the germline difference seen at one junction end. Each patient had bone marrow sampled at the time of active disease. Ficoll-Hypaque density gradient centrifugation was used to isolate bone marrow mononuclear cells. CD138-negative cells were obtained by negative selection after labeling with CD138 magnetic microbeads on a MACS separator, removing myeloma plasma cells. Flow cytometry on an Attune NxT with CD138 antibodies was used to check the purity of the isolated cells. TRIzol reagent was used to extract total RNA, which was then quantified with a NanoDrop spectrophotometer. For each patient, the CD138-negative bone marrow sample underwent paired RNA-seq and IR-seq. TCR libraries were constructed from 350 to 400 ng RNA using the Immunoverse kit, and molecular barcoded adaptors covering alpha/delta and beta/gamma chains were employed. The same RNA used for transcriptome sequencing was used for TCR library preparation. An Illumina HiSeq 4000 with 2 x 150 cycles was used to sequence the TCR libraries. Per the original workflow: MiXCR aligned TCR reads to human V, D, J and C references and assembled the aligned reads into CDR3 clonotypes, with quality filtering and error correction included. The tcR package in R was used to analyze clonotype counts and gene usage diversity. Raw mapping reads were checked after the RNA-seq reads had been mapped by STAR aligner version 2.5.3a onto the human GRCh37 genome. IR-seq fastq files were randomly downsampled with Seqtk 1.3 to test the effect of sequencing depth on detected clonotypes. TCRdb handled the public reads itself, with Q25 trimming in fastp and clone calling in MiXCR, and kept productive beta chains. Rows with a matching CDR3 protein are joined into one entry that keeps the most common DNA and genes. TCRdb's processing, not the authors' own work, is the source of the V and J calls. Counted in this sample were about 93,000 distinct CDR3 sequences; about 22% of them appeared once. Roughly 11% of the sample is held by the ten biggest clonotypes.

The sample is drawn from a study of read filtering for tumor transcriptome and immune sequencing (dated by TCRdb to 2018 to 2020). Broadly, across the study: The cohort was composed of 16 to 20 male and 14 to 15 female patients, with a mean age of approximately 62 years and an age range of roughly 40 to 80. By revised international staging, about 8 patients were R-ISS I, 15 to 20 were R-ISS II and about 7 were R-ISS III. Whole-transcriptome libraries were prepared with the TruSeq RNA Access Library Prep Kit after DNase treatment. TCR-region mapped reads per sample ranged from about 4 to 10.27 million with IR-seq versus only 85 to 1273 with RNA-seq. Using the same bone marrow samples, the study ran both targeted immune repertoire sequencing and bulk whole-transcriptome sequencing and then compared the TCR repertoires from each method. One of the main goals was to work out a read-filtering strategy for immune repertoire data, in particular whether clonotypes backed by only a single read should be removed. What the authors observed across the whole study: When single-read clonotypes were removed, the proportions of shared clonotypes in IR-seq and RNA-seq correlated more strongly. In IR-seq, approximately 80% of clonotypes but approximately 3.6% of total reads were represented by single-read clonotypes, whereas in RNA-seq, 74.6% of clonotypes and approximately 44% of reads were represented by single-read clonotypes. IR-seq captured clonotypes at much higher depth and more reliably than RNA-seq, and smaller IR-seq throughput sufficed to identify most shared clonotypes. The sorted CD138-negative fraction was composed of a mixed bone marrow immune population rather than of purified T cells.

Its CDR3 holds 14 amino acids, cysteine through phenylalanine. The read is trimmed to its CDR3 DNA, 42 bases read in frame from base 1. This clonotype originated in a donor at least 40 years old with multiple myeloma. Sequencing input: a population of CD138-negative cells sorted from bone marrow. The intended sense of this specimen's cell subset or site label: bone marrow mononuclear cells depleted of CD138+ plasma/myeloma cells by negative magnetic selection. The receptor chain draws on TRBV12-3 or TRBV12-4 and TRBJ2-7; the D gene is perhaps TRBD1, on 5 matching bases. For the CDR3, the sequence is CASSLGATVPEQYF. The bases are TGTGCCAGCAGCTTAGGGGCGACAGTTCCCGAGCAGTACTTC.